This T cell receptor beta chain was retrieved from a study of blood T cell repertoires in COVID-19. As for the study in general: Samples taken during acute and convalescent COVID-19 were collected in the United States, Italy and Spain.

Germline V CDR1 and CDR2: SGHAT, FQNNGV. CDR3 length: 16 amino acids. The trim removed 5 bases at V and 1 base at J, leaving 8 bases unmatched. Under the authors' procedure: Nucleated cell number was recorded as an estimate derived from reference gene primer amplification. Sequencing used immunoSEQ multiplex PCR; TCRdb keeps in-frame clones, though not all of them. That table furnishes V, J and clone size, whereas the DNA furnished D and trimming. The sample has 150,000 to 200,000 clones, approximately 80% seen once. The J gene is TRBJ1-1, the V gene TRBV11-2, with 9 bases matching TRBD1. The sequencing input was PBMCs or T cells enriched from blood (not recorded which). The sequence was obtained from a man aged 45-65 years who had recovered from COVID-19. The CDR3 loop is CASSLTGGNKNTEAFF. DNA for the CDR3: TGTGCCAGCAGCCTTACAGGGGGCAATAAGAACACTGAAGCTTTCTTT.